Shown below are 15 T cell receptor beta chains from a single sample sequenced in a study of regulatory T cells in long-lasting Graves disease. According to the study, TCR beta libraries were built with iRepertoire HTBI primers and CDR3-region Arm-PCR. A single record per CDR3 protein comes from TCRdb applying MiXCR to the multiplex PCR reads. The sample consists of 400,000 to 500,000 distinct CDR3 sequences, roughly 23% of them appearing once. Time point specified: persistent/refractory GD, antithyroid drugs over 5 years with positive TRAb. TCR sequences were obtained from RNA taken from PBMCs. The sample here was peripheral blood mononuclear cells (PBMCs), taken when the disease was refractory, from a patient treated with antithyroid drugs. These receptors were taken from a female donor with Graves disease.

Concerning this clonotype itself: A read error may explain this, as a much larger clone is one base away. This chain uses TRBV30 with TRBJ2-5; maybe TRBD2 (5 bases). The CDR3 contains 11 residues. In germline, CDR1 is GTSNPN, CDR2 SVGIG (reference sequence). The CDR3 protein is CAWTSLETQHF. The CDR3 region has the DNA TGTGCCTGGACTAGCTTGGAGACCCAGCACTTC.

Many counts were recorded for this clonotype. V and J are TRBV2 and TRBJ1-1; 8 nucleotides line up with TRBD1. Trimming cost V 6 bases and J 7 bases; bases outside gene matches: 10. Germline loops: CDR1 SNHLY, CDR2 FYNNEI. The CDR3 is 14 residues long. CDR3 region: CASREGQASDEAFF. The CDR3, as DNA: TGTGCCAGCAGGGAGGGACAGGCGAGCGATGAAGCTTTCTTT.

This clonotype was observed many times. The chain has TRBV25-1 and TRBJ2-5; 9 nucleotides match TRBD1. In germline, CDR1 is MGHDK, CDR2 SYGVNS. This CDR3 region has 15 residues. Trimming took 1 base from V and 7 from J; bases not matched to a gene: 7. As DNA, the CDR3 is TGTGCCAGCAGTGAATTGGACAGGGGAGGTGGGACCCAGTACTTC. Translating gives CASSELDRGGGTQYF.

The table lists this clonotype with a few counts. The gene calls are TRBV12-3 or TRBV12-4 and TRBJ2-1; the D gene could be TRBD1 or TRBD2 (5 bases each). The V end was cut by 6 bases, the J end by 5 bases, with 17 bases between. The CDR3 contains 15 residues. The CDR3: CASRREYGTNNEQFF. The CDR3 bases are TGTGCCAGCAGGAGGGAGTACGGGACGAACAATGAGCAGTTCTTC.

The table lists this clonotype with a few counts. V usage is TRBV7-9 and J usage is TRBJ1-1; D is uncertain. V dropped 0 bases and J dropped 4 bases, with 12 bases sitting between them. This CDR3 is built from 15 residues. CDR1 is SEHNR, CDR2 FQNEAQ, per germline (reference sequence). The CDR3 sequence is CASSLATTASTEAFF. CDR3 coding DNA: TGTGCCAGCAGCTTAGCGACGACCGCGAGCACTGAAGCTTTCTTT.

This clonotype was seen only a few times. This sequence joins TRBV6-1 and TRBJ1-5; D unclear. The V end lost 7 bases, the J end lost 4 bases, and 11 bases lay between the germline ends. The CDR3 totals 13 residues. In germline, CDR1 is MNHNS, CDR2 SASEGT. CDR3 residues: CASKPSLNQPQHF. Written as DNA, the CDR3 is TGTGCCAGCAAACCGTCTCTGAATCAGCCCCAGCATTTT.

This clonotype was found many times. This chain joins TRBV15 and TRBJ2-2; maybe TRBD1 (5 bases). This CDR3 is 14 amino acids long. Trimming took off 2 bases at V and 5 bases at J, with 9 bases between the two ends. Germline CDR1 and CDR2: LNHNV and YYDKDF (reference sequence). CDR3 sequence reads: CATSRQGGTGELFF. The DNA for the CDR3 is TGTGCCACCAGCAGACAGGGTGGTACCGGGGAGCTGTTTTTT.

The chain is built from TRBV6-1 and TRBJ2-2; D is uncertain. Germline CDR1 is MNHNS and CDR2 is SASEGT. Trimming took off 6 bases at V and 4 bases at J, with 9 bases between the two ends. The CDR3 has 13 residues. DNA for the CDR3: TGTGCCAGCAGCAGAGATACCACCGGGGAGCTGTTTTTT. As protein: CASSRDTTGELFF.

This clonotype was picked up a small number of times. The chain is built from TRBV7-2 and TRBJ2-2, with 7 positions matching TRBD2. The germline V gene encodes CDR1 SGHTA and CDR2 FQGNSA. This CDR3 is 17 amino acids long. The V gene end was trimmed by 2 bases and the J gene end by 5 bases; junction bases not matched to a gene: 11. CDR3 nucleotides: TGTGCCAGCAGCTTATCCCACCTGACGGGAGGAACCGGGGAGCTGTTTTTT. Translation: CASSLSHLTGGTGELFF.

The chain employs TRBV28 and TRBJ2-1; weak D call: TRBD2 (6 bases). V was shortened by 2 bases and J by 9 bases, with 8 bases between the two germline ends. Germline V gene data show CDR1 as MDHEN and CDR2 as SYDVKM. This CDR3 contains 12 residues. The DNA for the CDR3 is TGTGCCAGCAGTTTAGAAGCGGGTGAGCAGTTCTTC. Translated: CASSLEAGEQFF.

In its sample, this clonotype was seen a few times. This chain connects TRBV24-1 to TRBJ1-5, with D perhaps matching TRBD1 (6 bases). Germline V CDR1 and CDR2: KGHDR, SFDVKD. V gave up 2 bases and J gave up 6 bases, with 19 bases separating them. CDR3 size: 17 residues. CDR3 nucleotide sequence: TGTGCCACCAGTGATTCGGGAGCCGGGACACAGTTTCAGCCCCAGCATTTT. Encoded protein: CATSDSGAGTQFQPQHF.

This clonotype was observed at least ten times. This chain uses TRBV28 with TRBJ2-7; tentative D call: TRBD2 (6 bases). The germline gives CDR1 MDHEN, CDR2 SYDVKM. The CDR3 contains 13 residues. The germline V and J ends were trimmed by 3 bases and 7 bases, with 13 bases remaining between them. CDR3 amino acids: CASSLGPRGEQYF. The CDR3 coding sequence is TGTGCCAGCAGTTTGGGCCCCCGGGGGGAGCAGTACTTC.

The CDR3 DNA is TGTGCCAGCAGCCCCGGGCAGGGTAGGGTCGTCCAAGAGACCCAGTACTTC. Protein: CASSPGQGRVVQETQYF. The V gene is TRBV7-9, the J gene TRBJ2-5, with D maybe TRBD1 (5 bases). V lost 5 bases and J 1 base, leaving 20 bases between the germline ends. The germline CDR1 and CDR2 sequences are SEHNR and FQNEAQ (reference sequence). This CDR3 has 17 amino acids.

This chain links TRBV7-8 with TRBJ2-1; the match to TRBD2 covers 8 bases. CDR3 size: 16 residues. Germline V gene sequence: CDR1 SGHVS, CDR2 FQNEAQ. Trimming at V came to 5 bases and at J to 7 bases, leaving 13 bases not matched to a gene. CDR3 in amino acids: CASSPPLSGGKNEQFF. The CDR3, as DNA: TGTGCCAGCAGCCCCCCCCTTTCGGGAGGGAAAAATGAGCAGTTCTTC.

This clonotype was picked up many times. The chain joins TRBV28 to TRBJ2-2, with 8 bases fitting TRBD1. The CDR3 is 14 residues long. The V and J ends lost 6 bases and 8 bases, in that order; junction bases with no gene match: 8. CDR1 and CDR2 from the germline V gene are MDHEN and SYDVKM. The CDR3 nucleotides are TGTGCCAGCAGCAGGGACAGGCTATCGGGGGAGCTGTTTTTT. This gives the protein CASSRDRLSGELFF.